A selection of T cell receptor beta chains follows, all from one sample in a study of spatial heterogeneity in lung cancer. Each CDR3 protein gets one entry after TCRdb re-called the 5' RACE reads with MiXCR. The sample lists some 20,000 distinct CDR3 sequences; less than 3.5% were seen once. The sequencing used PBMCs, collected at surgery. The receptors were gathered from a female donor with early-stage non-small cell lung cancer. CDR3s include the opening cysteine and the closing phenylalanine or tryptophan. A D gene is named only where the DNA matches it firmly. Size tells how often a clone was seen (once, few, many) or the class of an expanded clone, and some rows leave it out.

V gene: TRBV14; D gene: TRBD2; J gene: TRBJ2-7; clone size: many; CDR3 DNA: TGTGCCAGCAGCCAAGACGAGACTAGCATCTCCTACGAGCAGTACTTC; CDR3 protein: CASSQDETSISYEQYF
V gene: TRBV6-6; D gene: TRBD1; J gene: TRBJ1-5; clone size: many; CDR3 DNA: TGTGCCAGCAGTCGAGGACAGGTCCCTAGCAATCAGCCCCAGCATTTT; CDR3 protein: CASSRGQVPSNQPQHF
V gene: TRBV7-7; D gene: TRBD2; J gene: TRBJ2-7; clone size: many; CDR3 DNA: TGTGCTAGCAGCTTAGCCGGGACTAGCGGGATCGGCGAGCAGTACTTC; CDR3 protein: CASSLAGTSGIGEQYF
V gene: TRBV6-2/TRBV6-3; D gene: .; J gene: TRBJ1-1; clone size: many; CDR3 DNA: TGTGCCAGCAGTTACTCCATTCCAATGAACACTGAAGCTTTCTTT; CDR3 protein: CASSYSIPMNTEAFF
V gene: TRBV6-1; D gene: TRBD2; J gene: TRBJ2-2; clone size: .; CDR3 DNA: TGTGCCAGCACGAGACTAGCGGGTACCGGGGAGCTGTTTTTT; CDR3 protein: CASTRLAGTGELFF
V gene: TRBV27; D gene: TRBD1; J gene: TRBJ1-1; clone size: many; CDR3 DNA: TGTGCCAGCAGTAAGTCGACTGGGATCTTAGGACAGGGAGGATTTGAAGCTTTCTTT; CDR3 protein: CASSKSTGILGQGGFEAFF
V gene: TRBV19; D gene: .; J gene: TRBJ1-2; clone size: many; CDR3 DNA: TGTGCCAGCTCGACAGGTCTGAGTGGCTACACCTTC; CDR3 protein: CASSTGLSGYTF
V gene: TRBV20-1; D gene: .; J gene: TRBJ2-7; clone size: many; CDR3 DNA: TGCAGTGCTAGAGATGATCTCGCCAGGGGCGGGAGATCTGATGAGCAGTACTTC; CDR3 protein: CSARDDLARGGRSDEQYF
V gene: TRBV20-1; D gene: TRBD2; J gene: TRBJ2-1; clone size: many; CDR3 DNA: TGCAGTGCCTTCCAGGGACTAGCTTACAATGAGCAGTTCTTC; CDR3 protein: CSAFQGLAYNEQFF
V gene: TRBV28; D gene: TRBD2; J gene: TRBJ2-7; clone size: many; CDR3 DNA: TGTGCCAGCAGTAGGACTAGCGGTGGCGAGCAGTACTTC; CDR3 protein: CASSRTSGGEQYF
V gene: TRBV7-9; D gene: .; J gene: TRBJ1-1; clone size: many; CDR3 DNA: TGTGCCAGCAGCCACGGCCGGGGTTTAACTGAAGCTTTCTTT; CDR3 protein: CASSHGRGLTEAFF
V gene: TRBV4-2; D gene: .; J gene: TRBJ2-1; clone size: many; CDR3 DNA: TGTGCCAGCAGCCAAGCGGGCGAGTACTACAATGAGCAGTTCTTC; CDR3 protein: CASSQAGEYYNEQFF
V gene: TRBV27; D gene: .; J gene: TRBJ2-2; clone size: many; CDR3 DNA: TGTGCCAGCAGTTCTTCCGGACAGTTGAACACCGGGGAGCTGTTTTTT; CDR3 protein: CASSSSGQLNTGELFF
V gene: TRBV6-5; D gene: .; J gene: TRBJ1-2; clone size: many; CDR3 DNA: TGTGCCAGCAGTCTAGGGCAGGGAAACTATGGCTACACCTTC; CDR3 protein: CASSLGQGNYGYTF
V gene: TRBV28; D gene: .; J gene: TRBJ2-7; clone size: medium-sized; CDR3 DNA: TGTGCCAGCAGTTACCTCCCTCCGGGACACCCCTACGAGCAGTACTTC; CDR3 protein: CASSYLPPGHPYEQYF
V gene: TRBV20-1; D gene: TRBD1; J gene: TRBJ1-3; clone size: many; CDR3 DNA: TGCAGTGCTAGAGATCGAACAGGGGTTTCTGGAAACACCATATATTTT; CDR3 protein: CSARDRTGVSGNTIYF
V gene: TRBV28; D gene: TRBD1; J gene: TRBJ2-7; clone size: many; CDR3 DNA: TGTGCCAGCAGTTTGGCAGGGGGCTCCTACGAGCAGTACTTC; CDR3 protein: CASSLAGGSYEQYF
V gene: TRBV18; D gene: TRBD1; J gene: TRBJ1-2; clone size: few; CDR3 DNA: TGTGCCAGCTCACCACCGTTCCCTGGGACAGGGGACTATGGCTACACCTTC; CDR3 protein: CASSPPFPGTGDYGYTF
V gene: TRBV7-3; D gene: TRBD1; J gene: TRBJ2-2; clone size: .; CDR3 DNA: TGTGCCAGCAGCTTAACGTTCGCGGGACAGGGCACCGGGGAGCTGTTTTTT; CDR3 protein: CASSLTFAGQGTGELFF
V gene: TRBV28; D gene: .; J gene: TRBJ1-1; clone size: .; CDR3 DNA: TGTGCCAGCAGTTTATTTCAAGGGGACACTGAAGCTTTCTTT; CDR3 protein: CASSLFQGDTEAFF
V gene: TRBV29-1; D gene: TRBD1; J gene: TRBJ2-2; clone size: medium-sized; CDR3 DNA: TGCAGCGTGCCCGGGACAGGGGTATCCGGGGAGCTGTTTTTT; CDR3 protein: CSVPGTGVSGELFF
V gene: TRBV27; D gene: .; J gene: TRBJ1-3; clone size: few; CDR3 DNA: TGTGCCAGCAGTTTATATCCGGGTACTGGAAACACCATATATTTT; CDR3 protein: CASSLYPGTGNTIYF
V gene: TRBV5-1; D gene: TRBD1; J gene: TRBJ1-2; clone size: many; CDR3 DNA: TGCGCCAGCAGCCCCGGGACAGGGGCCGGCGAATACTATGGCTACACCTTC; CDR3 protein: CASSPGTGAGEYYGYTF
V gene: TRBV19; D gene: .; J gene: TRBJ1-5; clone size: few; CDR3 DNA: TGTGCCAGTAGCCTTTTGCGGGAACTGGTTACGGGTCAGCCCCAGCATTTT; CDR3 protein: CASSLLRELVTGQPQHF
V gene: TRBV27; D gene: .; J gene: TRBJ1-4; clone size: many; CDR3 DNA: TGTGCCAGCAGTTGGAGCAGGGACGATGAAAAACTGTTTTTT; CDR3 protein: CASSWSRDDEKLFF
V gene: TRBV28; D gene: .; J gene: TRBJ2-4; clone size: many; CDR3 DNA: TGTGCCAGCAGTCCCTCAACCTTGGGGTATCTGGCCAAAAACATTCAGTACTTC; CDR3 protein: CASSPSTLGYLAKNIQYF
V gene: TRBV28; D gene: .; J gene: TRBJ2-5; clone size: .; CDR3 DNA: TGTGCCAGCACCTCTCGGAGAGAGACCCAGTACTTC; CDR3 protein: CASTSRRETQYF
V gene: TRBV7-6; D gene: .; J gene: TRBJ1-5; clone size: many; CDR3 DNA: TGTGCCAGCAGCCCCAAGGGAAGCAATCAGCCCCAGCATTTT; CDR3 protein: CASSPKGSNQPQHF
V gene: TRBV12-3/TRBV12-4; D gene: .; J gene: TRBJ1-1; clone size: many; CDR3 DNA: TGTGCCAGCAGTTTCCGATCTGAAGCTTTCTTT; CDR3 protein: CASSFRSEAFF
V gene: TRBV18; D gene: .; J gene: TRBJ2-1; clone size: many; CDR3 DNA: TGTGCCAGCTCCCCCGCGGGGGCTCCATACAATGAGCAGTTCTTC; CDR3 protein: CASSPAGAPYNEQFF
V gene: TRBV10-3; D gene: .; J gene: TRBJ2-7; clone size: many; CDR3 DNA: TGTGCCATCAGGACGGGAGACGCCGAGCAGTACTTC; CDR3 protein: CAIRTGDAEQYF
V gene: TRBV25-1; D gene: .; J gene: TRBJ2-5; clone size: many; CDR3 DNA: TGTGCCAGCAGTGAATGGGCCGGGTTCCAAGAGACCCAGTACTTC; CDR3 protein: CASSEWAGFQETQYF
V gene: TRBV5-6; D gene: .; J gene: TRBJ2-1; clone size: .; CDR3 DNA: TGTGCCAGCAGCCGGGGATCCCTAATTCGCGAGCAGTTCTTC; CDR3 protein: CASSRGSLIREQFF
V gene: TRBV5-4; D gene: TRBD1; J gene: TRBJ2-7; clone size: many; CDR3 DNA: TGTGCCAGCAGCTCCAGGGGGCAGGCCTACGAGCAGTACTTC; CDR3 protein: CASSSRGQAYEQYF
V gene: TRBV28; D gene: TRBD1; J gene: TRBJ2-7; clone size: many; CDR3 DNA: TGTGCCAGCAGTTACGGGACAGGGGACCCCCTCGAGCAGTACTTC; CDR3 protein: CASSYGTGDPLEQYF
V gene: TRBV15; D gene: TRBD2; J gene: TRBJ2-7; clone size: many; CDR3 DNA: TGTGCCACCAGCAGGGCTAAAACCGGGACTACCTCCTACGAGCAGTACTTC; CDR3 protein: CATSRAKTGTTSYEQYF
V gene: TRBV7-9; D gene: .; J gene: TRBJ2-1; clone size: many; CDR3 DNA: TGTGCCAGCACCCCTAAGTGGTACAATGAGCAGTTCTTC; CDR3 protein: CASTPKWYNEQFF
V gene: TRBV27; D gene: TRBD2; J gene: TRBJ2-1; clone size: many; CDR3 DNA: TGTGCCAGCAGCGGTCCTACCGGGACTAGGGCGAATGAGCAGTTCTTC; CDR3 protein: CASSGPTGTRANEQFF
V gene: TRBV11-2; D gene: .; J gene: TRBJ2-1; clone size: many; CDR3 DNA: TGTGCCAGCAGCTTATTACGGGGTAGGACCTACAATGAGCAGTTCTTC; CDR3 protein: CASSLLRGRTYNEQFF
V gene: TRBV6-6; D gene: .; J gene: TRBJ1-3; clone size: many; CDR3 DNA: TGTGCCAGCAGACGATCCGGAAACACCATATATTTT; CDR3 protein: CASRRSGNTIYF